The clone carrying this T cell receptor (beta chain) was recorded a few times. Its antigen remains unidentified. What was sequenced were expressed TCRB transcripts, since all of the isolated RNA had been reverse transcribed. TCRdb keeps only in-frame clones here, not all; method: immunoSEQ multiplex PCR. The sample consists of approximately 150,000 clones, 7.5% to 10% of them appearing once. The data are from a study of beta chain features in type 1 diabetes. Findings and limits, study-wide: The question left open here concerned HLA type influencing TCRB rearrangement.

The source of this sequence is a woman aged 18-30 years in good health. The specimen sequenced was central memory CD4+ T cells from blood.

The CDR3 region has the DNA TGTGCCTGGAGGGTCCCGGGACTAGCGGGATACAATGAGCAGTTCTTC. It specifies CAWRVPGLAGYNEQFF. The rearrangement uses TRBV30 and TRBJ2-1; 13 nucleotides line up with TRBD2. The germline CDR1 and CDR2 sequences are GTSNPN and SVGIG (reference sequence). The CDR3 runs to 16 residues. V lost 3 bases to trimming and J lost 4 bases; unmatched junction nucleotides: 6.